This paragraph reports one T cell receptor beta chain. The authors prepared the TCRbeta library with unique molecular identifiers. Each CDR3 protein gets one entry after TCRdb re-called the PCR reads with MiXCR. In the table there are roughly 500,000 distinct CDR3 sequences, 30% to 35% of which are singletons. The sample is drawn from a study of T-cell reconstitution after alpha-beta-depleted transplantation in children. The germline gives CDR1 MDHEN, CDR2 SYDVKM. The V gene lost 4 bases and the J gene lost 5 bases, with 17 bases spanning the gap. The CDR3 sequence is 15 residues long. The receptor was isolated from a human donor who donated a stem cell graft to a child with aplastic anemia. The V gene is TRBV28, the J gene TRBJ1-2; maybe TRBD1 (5 bases). The source material was PBMCs from the stem cell graft donor, sampled from the stem cell graft. The CDR3 region is CASSSSGLSGYGYTF. CDR3 nucleotides: TGTGCCAGCAGTTCATCAGGGCTCTCTGGGTATGGCTACACCTTC.